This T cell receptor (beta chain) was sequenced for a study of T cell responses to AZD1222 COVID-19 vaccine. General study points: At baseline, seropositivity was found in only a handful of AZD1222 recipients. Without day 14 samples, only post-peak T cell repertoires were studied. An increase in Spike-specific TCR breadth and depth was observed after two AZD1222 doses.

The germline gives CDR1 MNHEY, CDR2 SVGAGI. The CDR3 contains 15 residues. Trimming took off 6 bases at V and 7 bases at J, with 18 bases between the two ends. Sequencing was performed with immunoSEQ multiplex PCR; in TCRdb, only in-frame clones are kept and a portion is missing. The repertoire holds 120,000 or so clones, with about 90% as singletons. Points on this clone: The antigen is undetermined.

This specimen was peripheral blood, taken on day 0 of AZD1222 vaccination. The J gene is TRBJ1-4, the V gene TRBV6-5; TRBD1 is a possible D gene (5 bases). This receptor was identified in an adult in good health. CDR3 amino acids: CASRDGVREGEKLFF. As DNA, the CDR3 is TGTGCCAGCAGGGATGGGGTCAGGGAAGGTGAAAAACTGTTTTTT.